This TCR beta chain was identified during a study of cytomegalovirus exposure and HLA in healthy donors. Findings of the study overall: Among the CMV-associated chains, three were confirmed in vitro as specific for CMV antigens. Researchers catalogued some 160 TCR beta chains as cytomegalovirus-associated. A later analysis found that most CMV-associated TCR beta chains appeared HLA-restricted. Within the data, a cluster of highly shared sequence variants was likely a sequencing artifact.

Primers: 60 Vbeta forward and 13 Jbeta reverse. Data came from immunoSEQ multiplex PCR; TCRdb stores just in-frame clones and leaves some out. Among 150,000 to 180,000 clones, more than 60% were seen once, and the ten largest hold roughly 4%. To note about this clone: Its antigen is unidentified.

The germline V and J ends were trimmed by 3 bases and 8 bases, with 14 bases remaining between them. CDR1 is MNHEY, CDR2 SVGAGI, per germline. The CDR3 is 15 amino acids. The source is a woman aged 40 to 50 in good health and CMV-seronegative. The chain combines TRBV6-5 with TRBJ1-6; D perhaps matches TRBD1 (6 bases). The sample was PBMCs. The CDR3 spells CASSYGARQDSPLHF. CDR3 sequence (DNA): TGTGCCAGCAGTTATGGGGCGCGACAGGATTCACCCCTCCACTTT.